The rows below give T cell receptor beta chains drawn from one sample of a study of CD8 T cells in cerebrospinal fluid in Alzheimer's disease. Using the 10x single-cell sequencing reads, TCRdb records one entry per CDR3 protein without DNA. The repertoire table contains around 490 distinct CDR3 sequences. The sample taken for sequencing was cerebrospinal fluid. The receptors here all came from a human donor with Alzheimer's disease. Each CDR3 is given with its conserved first and last residue. Rows may omit the clone size; those that give it use once, few, many or a size class.

abundance	v_gene	j_gene	CDR3aa
hyperexpanded	TRBV7-9	TRBJ2-5	CASSLGSGHQETQYF
large	TRBV28	TRBJ2-3	CASRDTGTGYTDTQYF
medium-sized	TRBV19	TRBJ2-5	CASSTFTGGRETQYF
medium-sized	TRBV28	TRBJ1-6	CASKEDVGSPLHF
medium-sized	TRBV4-1	TRBJ2-3	CASSQEGTSMTDTQYF
medium-sized	TRBV12-3/TRBV12-4	TRBJ2-1	CASSLAPASEQFF
large	TRBV27	TRBJ1-5	CASSSDPSGGNQPQHF
large	TRBV5-1	TRBJ2-7	CASRGGSYSYEQYF
large	TRBV12-3/TRBV12-4	TRBJ1-1	CASSFPRENTEAFF
NA	TRBV7-2	TRBJ1-1	CASSSRTGINTEAFF
NA	TRBV9	TRBJ1-3	CASSGGGMGFSGNTIYF
NA	TRBV6-5	TRBJ1-6	CASSRGGGKYSPLHF
large	TRBV11-1	TRBJ2-7	CASSFRDSLDEQYF
large	TRBV20-1	TRBJ1-4	CSARDGGSANEKLFF
NA	TRBV20-1	TRBJ1-2	CSARDSGGENYGYTF
hyperexpanded	TRBV4-1	TRBJ1-6	CASSQDARPNSPLHF
medium-sized	TRBV12-3/TRBV12-4	TRBJ2-7	CASSSQGEQYF
medium-sized	TRBV2	TRBJ1-1	CASSTTGRNTEAFF
large	TRBV27	TRBJ2-7	CASMTTGLMDEQYF
large	TRBV7-2	TRBJ1-2	CASSLPGTLLYGYTF
large	TRBV18	TRBJ2-5	CASSPTKETQYF
NA	TRBV7-2	TRBJ2-5	CASSPGGSVETQYF
NA	TRBV15	TRBJ2-3	CATSRDRGTDTQYF
large	TRBV12-3/TRBV12-4	TRBJ2-5	CASRGDNLGTQYF
NA	TRBV7-3	TRBJ2-5	CASSFGRGSGFQETQYF
NA	TRBV6-5	TRBJ2-5	CASSYGTSGETQYF
NA	TRBV20-1	TRBJ1-2	CSARTGVGGQSGYTF
large	TRBV29-1	TRBJ1-1	CSARTLNAEAFF
NA	TRBV11-3	TRBJ2-1	CASSFTGTLNEQFF
NA	TRBV6-5	TRBJ1-4	CASSYSWDRIGKLFF
large	TRBV4-2	TRBJ2-5	CASSSRGLLGETQYF
medium-sized	TRBV5-1	TRBJ1-2	CASSTGHSTNYGYTF
medium-sized	TRBV5-1	TRBJ1-2	CASSLDMYYGYTF
medium-sized	TRBV18	TRBJ1-3	CASSLGTVISSGNTIYF
medium-sized	TRBV12-3/TRBV12-4	TRBJ2-2	CASSLGSGELFF
large	TRBV7-9	TRBJ2-2	CASSLAMTQGATGELFF
large	TRBV12-3/TRBV12-4	TRBJ2-7	CASTNIRTGVDEQYF
large	TRBV9	TRBJ2-3	CASSVVSGGAEDTQYF
large	TRBV9	TRBJ2-3	CASSVAPAGGTSTDTQYF
NA	TRBV28	TRBJ1-4	CASSLDTEKLFF
large	TRBV2	TRBJ2-2	CASSAGVGQGAGELFF
large	TRBV14	TRBJ2-7	CASSRASWGEDEQYF
medium-sized	TRBV6-4	TRBJ2-7	CASSDGYEQYF
large	TRBV6-5	TRBJ2-3	CASSRDRASTDTQYF